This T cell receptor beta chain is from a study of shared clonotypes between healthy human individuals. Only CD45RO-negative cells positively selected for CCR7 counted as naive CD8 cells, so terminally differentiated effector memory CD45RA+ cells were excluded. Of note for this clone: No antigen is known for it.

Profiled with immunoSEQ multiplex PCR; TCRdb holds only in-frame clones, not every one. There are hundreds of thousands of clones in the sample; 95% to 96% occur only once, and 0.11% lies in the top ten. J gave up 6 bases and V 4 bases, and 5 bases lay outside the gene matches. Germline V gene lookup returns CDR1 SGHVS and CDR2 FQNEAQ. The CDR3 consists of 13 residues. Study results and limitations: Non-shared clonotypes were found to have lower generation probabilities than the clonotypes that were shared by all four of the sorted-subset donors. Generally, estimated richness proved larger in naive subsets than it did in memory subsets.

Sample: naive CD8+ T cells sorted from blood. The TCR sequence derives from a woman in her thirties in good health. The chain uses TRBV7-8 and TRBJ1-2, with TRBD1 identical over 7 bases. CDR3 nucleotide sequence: TGTGCCAGCAGCTATACAGGGGCGGATGGCTACACCTTC. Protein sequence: CASSYTGADGYTF.